This is a list of T cell receptor beta chains from one sample in a study of response to subunit inactivated influenza vaccine. One entry per CDR3 protein, called by TCRdb with MiXCR from the RT-PCR reads. Here the sample spans some 500,000 distinct CDR3 sequences, 10% to 15% being singletons. The sample in question was PBMCs from blood, obtained roughly 6 weeks after vaccination. The source is a man in his fifties or sixties who received an inactivated influenza vaccine. Both conserved end residues are part of each CDR3. D genes are given only for firm matches. Clone size is stated in some rows and not others, as once, few, many or a class when expanded.

V	D	size	J	CDR3	DNA
TRBV15	-	many	TRBJ1-1	CATSRDDRTEAFF	TGTGCCACCAGCAGAGATGATCGCACTGAAGCTTTCTTT
TRBV2	-	-	TRBJ1-2	CASSETGQFYGYTF	TGTGCCAGCAGTGAAACCGGACAATTCTACGGCTACACCTTC
TRBV18	-	many	TRBJ2-5	CASSPPSQETQYF	TGTGCCAGCTCACCACCATCCCAAGAGACCCAGTACTTC
TRBV27	TRBD1	many	TRBJ1-5	CASSFRSLLWDRGRGANQPQHF	TGTGCCAGCAGTTTTAGGTCCCTGCTCTGGGACAGGGGTCGAGGGGCCAATCAGCCCCAGCATTTT
TRBV12-3/TRBV12-4	-	-	TRBJ2-7	CASSLPPNYEQYF	TGTGCCAGCAGCTTGCCCCCTAATTACGAGCAGTACTTC
TRBV24-1	-	many	TRBJ2-1	CATSDLGGQGYNEQFF	TGTGCCACCAGTGATTTGGGAGGGCAGGGTTACAATGAGCAGTTCTTC
TRBV9	-	many	TRBJ2-7	CASSPSLLHEQYF	TGTGCCAGCAGCCCGAGTTTGCTCCACGAGCAGTACTTC
TRBV20-1	-	few	TRBJ1-1	CSAVQGMNTEAFF	TGCAGTGCGGTCCAGGGCATGAACACTGAAGCTTTCTTT
TRBV10-3	TRBD2	few	TRBJ2-1	CAISGSGGAVGFRNEQFF	TGTGCCATCAGTGGTAGCGGGGGGGCGGTCGGCTTTAGGAATGAGCAGTTCTTC
TRBV6-4	-	-	TRBJ2-1	CASSLYGTAAYNEQFF	TGTGCCAGCAGCCTCTACGGGACGGCAGCCTACAATGAGCAGTTCTTC
TRBV29-1	-	-	TRBJ2-3	CSVVWGQADTQYF	TGCAGCGTTGTCTGGGGGCAGGCAGATACGCAGTATTTT
TRBV15	-	many	TRBJ2-2	CATSAANTGELFF	TGTGCCACCTCGGCAGCAAACACCGGGGAGCTGTTTTTT
TRBV6-2/TRBV6-3	-	-	TRBJ2-1	CASSYSTHGTSYNEQFF	TGTGCCAGCAGTTACTCGACTCACGGGACATCCTACAATGAGCAGTTCTTC
TRBV5-1	-	-	TRBJ2-3	CASRPIAGTDTQYF	TGCGCCAGCAGGCCTATAGCGGGCACAGATACGCAGTATTTT
TRBV5-6	-	-	TRBJ1-2	CASSLGQPSADGYTF	TGTGCCAGCAGCTTGGGCCAGCCGTCGGCCGATGGCTACACCTTC
TRBV5-1	-	few	TRBJ2-1	CASSLAGTRTNEQFF	TGCGCCAGCAGCTTGGCGGGCACCCGTACGAATGAGCAGTTCTTC
TRBV7-2	TRBD1	many	TRBJ1-2	CASRDDRVYYGYTF	TGTGCCAGCAGAGACGACAGGGTGTACTATGGCTACACCTTC
TRBV3-1	-	-	TRBJ2-5	CASSPIAAQGGTQYF	TGTGCCAGCAGCCCAATAGCGGCCCAGGGGGGGACCCAGTACTTC
TRBV28	TRBD2	few	TRBJ2-5	CASSLFPAGLAETQYF	TGTGCCAGCAGTTTGTTTCCAGCGGGATTGGCAGAGACCCAGTACTTC
TRBV29-1	-	many	TRBJ1-5	CSVGSGAYNQPQHF	TGCAGCGTTGGGTCAGGGGCCTACAATCAGCCCCAGCATTTT
TRBV12-3/TRBV12-4	TRBD1	few	TRBJ2-1	CASSTGQGIIF	TGTGCCAGCAGTACGGGACAGGGAATAATCTTC
TRBV9	-	few	TRBJ2-6	CASSPTGTSGANVLTF	TGTGCCAGCAGTCCAACAGGGACATCTGGGGCCAACGTCCTGACTTTC
TRBV18	-	many	TRBJ2-2	CASSQNQGNTGELFF	TGTGCCAGCTCGCAAAATCAGGGGAACACCGGGGAGCTGTTTTTT
TRBV6-2/TRBV6-3	TRBD1	few	TRBJ2-1	CASSSDRDRGRVGEFF	TGTGCCAGCAGCTCCGACCGGGACAGGGGGCGAGTTGGGGAGTTCTTC
TRBV20-1	TRBD2	many	TRBJ2-1	CSARVLAGASYNEQFF	TGCAGTGCCCGGGTCCTAGCGGGAGCCTCCTACAATGAGCAGTTCTTC
TRBV10-3	-	few	TRBJ1-1	CAISSTWPTEAFF	TGTGCCATCAGTTCGACATGGCCTACCGAAGCTTTCTTT
TRBV10-2	TRBD1	few	TRBJ1-1	CASSYRGLDTEAFF	TGCGCCAGCAGTTACAGGGGATTGGACACTGAAGCTTTCTTT
TRBV12-3/TRBV12-4	-	-	TRBJ2-4	CASSLGLNRGAKNIQYF	TGTGCCAGCAGCCTCGGACTAAATAGGGGGGCCAAAAACATTCAGTACTTC
TRBV20-1	-	few	TRBJ2-3	CSAQRGAGTDTQYF	TGCAGTGCCCAACGGGGGGCGGGCACAGATACGCAGTATTTT
TRBV29-1	-	many	TRBJ2-1	CSVAGTLYNEQFF	TGCAGCGTCGCCGGGACTCTGTACAATGAGCAGTTCTTC
TRBV7-9	-	few	TRBJ1-4	CASSLGLVQGEKLFF	TGTGCCAGCAGCCTGGGGTTGGTTCAGGGTGAAAAACTGTTTTTT
TRBV24-1	-	-	TRBJ2-5	CATSAGQQETQYF	TGTGCCACTAGCGCGGGACAGCAAGAGACCCAGTACTTC
TRBV5-6	-	-	TRBJ1-6	CASSLVSREGSYSPLHF	TGTGCCAGCAGCTTGGTTTCCCGAGAGGGGAGCTATTCACCCCTCCACTTT
TRBV20-1	-	few	TRBJ2-7	CSPRDGPYEQYF	TGCAGTCCTCGGGACGGGCCCTACGAGCAGTACTTC
TRBV6-5	TRBD1	few	TRBJ2-1	CASSYGQGYEQFF	TGTGCCAGCAGTTACGGACAGGGTTATGAGCAGTTCTTC
TRBV6-5	-	-	TRBJ2-2	CASSYSLDAGELFF	TGTGCCAGCAGTTACTCTCTAGACGCCGGGGAGCTGTTTTTT
TRBV5-1	-	few	TRBJ2-1	CASSPLQGAGGEQFF	TGCGCCAGCAGCCCATTACAGGGGGCGGGAGGTGAGCAGTTCTTC
TRBV27	TRBD1	-	TRBJ2-7	CASSFKGPDRGRASYEQYF	TGTGCCAGCAGTTTCAAGGGCCCTGACAGGGGTCGAGCCTCCTACGAGCAGTACTTC
TRBV25-1	TRBD1	-	TRBJ2-7	CASSEGQGESYEQYF	TGTGCCAGCAGTGAGGGACAGGGAGAATCCTACGAGCAGTACTTC
TRBV28	-	-	TRBJ1-4	CASSLWRIGSGTNEKLFF	TGTGCCAGCAGTTTATGGCGGATAGGGTCCGGTACTAATGAAAAACTGTTTTTT
TRBV4-2	TRBD1	-	TRBJ1-4	CASSERSGGFNEKLFF	TGTGCCAGCAGCGAGAGATCAGGGGGCTTTAATGAAAAACTGTTTTTT
TRBV12-3/TRBV12-4	-	many	TRBJ1-1	CASSRDTEAFF	TGTGCCAGCAGTCGTGACACTGAAGCTTTCTTT
TRBV6-2/TRBV6-3	-	few	TRBJ2-3	CASSLGKRRLVRGTDTQYF	TGTGCCAGCAGCCTAGGGAAGAGGCGTCTAGTCAGGGGCACAGATACGCAGTATTTT
TRBV20-1	TRBD2	many	TRBJ2-5	CRLSGGAEETQYF	TGCAGACTTAGCGGGGGGGCAGAAGAGACCCAGTACTTC
TRBV30	-	-	TRBJ2-3	CAWRGYRDTDTQYF	TGTGCCTGGAGGGGCTACAGAGACACAGATACGCAGTATTTT
TRBV29-1	-	many	TRBJ1-2	CSVEEGGGYGYTF	TGCAGCGTTGAAGAAGGGGGTGGCTATGGCTACACCTTC
TRBV20-1	-	many	TRBJ1-1	CSVGDNTEAFF	TGCAGTGTGGGGGATAACACTGAAGCTTTCTTT
TRBV12-3/TRBV12-4	-	few	TRBJ1-5	CASSSKPTGPLNQPQHF	TGTGCCAGCAGCAGTAAACCGACAGGTCCCCTAAATCAGCCCCAGCATTTT
TRBV6-1	TRBD1	few	TRBJ1-6	CASSEGGQGRSPLHF	TGTGCCAGCAGTGAAGGGGGACAGGGGAGATCACCCCTCCACTTT
TRBV4-3	TRBD2	few	TRBJ2-3	CASSQEITSGGTDTQYF	TGCGCCAGCAGCCAAGAAATAACTAGCGGGGGCACAGATACGCAGTATTTT
TRBV27	TRBD2	few	TRBJ2-7	CASGAAGGLANEQYF	TGTGCCAGCGGAGCGGCAGGGGGACTAGCGAACGAGCAGTACTTC
TRBV20-1	-	many	TRBJ2-5	CSAVEGSQETQYF	TGCAGTGCTGTGGAGGGGTCACAAGAGACCCAGTACTTC
TRBV7-2	TRBD2	few	TRBJ2-5	CASSLARTSGSPEYF	TGTGCCAGCAGCTTAGCGAGGACTAGCGGCTCCCCGGAGTACTTC
TRBV15	TRBD2	-	TRBJ2-3	CATSRVTSSSTDTQYF	TGTGCCACCAGCAGAGTGACTAGCTCTAGCACAGATACGCAGTATTTT
TRBV20-1	TRBD1	-	TRBJ2-7	CSAKQGARDEQYF	TGCAGTGCCAAACAGGGGGCAAGGGACGAGCAGTACTTC
TRBV5-1	-	many	TRBJ2-2	CASSLDTLNTGELFF	TGCGCCAGCAGCTTGGATACATTGAACACCGGGGAGCTGTTTTTT
TRBV6-1	-	-	TRBJ2-7	CASSRDGSEYEQYF	TGTGCCAGCAGCCGGGACGGCTCCGAATACGAGCAGTACTTC
TRBV12-3/TRBV12-4	-	few	TRBJ1-3	CASITGHNFGNTIYF	TGTGCCAGCATCACGGGGCACAATTTTGGAAACACCATATATTTT